The next 8 T cell receptor beta chains were all read from a single sample in a study of regulatory T cells in long-lasting Graves disease. Time point described: newly diagnosed GD, antithyroid drugs for less than 3 months. Making the TCR library involved RNA that had been extracted from PBMCs. Construction of TCR beta libraries relied on iRepertoire HTBI primers and on Arm-PCR targeting CDR3 regions. TCRdb processed the multiplex PCR reads anew with MiXCR; each CDR3 protein has one entry. The sample includes about 500,000 distinct CDR3 sequences, about 17% of them seen just once. These same records also appear under a second study, on T cells in Graves' hyperthyroidism and ophthalmopathy.

Sample: peripheral blood mononuclear cells (PBMCs), taken at new diagnosis, from a patient treated with antithyroid drugs. Receptors were obtained from a man aged 35 to 55 with Graves disease.

A few counts support this clonotype. The chain links TRBV7-9 to TRBJ2-7; weak D call: TRBD2 (5 bases). The V end was cut by 2 bases, the J end by 4 bases, with 9 bases between. Looked up from germline, CDR1 is SEHNR and CDR2 is FQNEAQ (reference sequence). The length of the CDR3 is 13 residues. The CDR3 region has the DNA TGTGCCAGCAGCTTACCGGAGGATTACGAGCAGTACTTC. It specifies CASSLPEDYEQYF.

This clonotype was recorded a few times. CDR3 DNA sequence: TGTGCCAGCAGTGAAGCCGGGGGGGTCGAGCAGTACTTC. It yields the protein CASSEAGGVEQYF. The V call is TRBV6-1, the J call TRBJ2-7; TRBD2 matches at 8 bases. Germline V CDR1 and CDR2: MNHNS, SASEGT. CDR3 length: 13 amino acids. The V and J ends lost 0 bases and 6 bases, in that order; junction bases with no gene match: 1.

The chain links TRBV25-1 to TRBJ2-7, with TRBD1 matching 8 bases. This CDR3 region has 17 residues. Germline V gene data show CDR1 as MGHDK and CDR2 as SYGVNS. With V trimmed by 1 base and J by 3 bases, 11 bases remained unmatched. The CDR3 sequence: CASSESSLGQVDYEQYF. DNA for the CDR3: TGTGCCAGCAGTGAATCTTCGCTGGGACAGGTGGACTACGAGCAGTACTTC.

This clonotype has a count of ten or more. Its ends do not fully match the called genes, so a read error is possible. The J gene is TRBJ2-7, the V gene TRBV5-1; 12 positions agree with TRBD2. The CDR3 has 14 residues. Germline loops: CDR1 SGHRS, CDR2 YFSETQ. CDR3 protein: CASSWGLAGYEQYF. CDR3 bases: TGTGCCAGCAGTTGGGGACTAGCGGGCTACGAGCAGTACTTC.

The table lists this clonotype with many counts. The gene calls are TRBV13 and TRBJ2-7; 12 nucleotides align to TRBD2. Germline V lookup: CDR1 PRHDT, CDR2 FYEKMQ (reference sequence). The CDR3 extends over 16 amino acids. V lost 6 bases, J lost 0 bases, and 6 bases stayed unmatched. The CDR3 protein is CASRPVTSGSSYEQYF. CDR3 DNA sequence: TGTGCCAGCAGGCCTGTGACTAGCGGGAGCTCCTACGAGCAGTACTTC.

This clonotype occurred many times. CDR3 sequence reads: CASSYSPSGRRNEQFF. The CDR3 nucleotides read TGTGCCAGCAGTTACTCTCCCAGCGGGAGGAGAAATGAGCAGTTCTTC. V gene TRBV6-9 combines with J gene TRBJ2-1; 9 bases line up with TRBD2. V shed 3 bases, J shed 7 bases, and the junction held 10 bases outside the gene matches. CDR1 and CDR2 (germline): MNHGY, SVAAGI. The CDR3 has 16 amino acids.

The CDR3 spells CSAAPGTVGQPQHF. CDR3 nucleotides: TGCAGTGCCGCGCCGGGGACAGTGGGACAGCCCCAGCATTTT. The chain links TRBV20-1 to TRBJ1-5, with 7 bases matching TRBD1. The CDR3 contains 14 residues. CDR1 is DFQATT, CDR2 SNEGSKA, per germline (reference sequence). V lost 6 bases and J lost 7; bases outside the gene matches: 12.

This clonotype was observed at least ten times. The chain links TRBV30 to TRBJ1-6; D may be TRBD1 (6 bases). The CDR3 length is 15 residues. Germline loops: CDR1 GTSNPN, CDR2 SVGIG (reference sequence). Trimming pared 1 base from V and 10 bases from J, leaving 17 bases between. The CDR3 coding sequence is TGTGCCTGGAGTGCCGCCAGGGGAAGAGGATCACCCCTCCACTTT. Amino acid sequence: CAWSAARGRGSPLHF.